This TCR beta chain came from a study of blood T cell repertoires in COVID-19. Assay used: immunoSEQ multiplex PCR; TCRdb lists only in-frame clones, some missing. The data hold around 250,000 clones, with about nine tenths observed a single time. Enrollees, roughly 18 to 95 years old, lived in approximately 24 US areas. The length of the CDR3 is 14 residues. J lost 7 bases, V lost 5 bases, and 5 bases had no gene match. CDR1 and CDR2 from the germline V gene are MDHEN and SYDVKM. This clonotype was obtained from a woman aged 40-49 years with acute COVID-19. The chain is built from TRBV28 and TRBJ2-1, with TRBD2 matching over 10 bases. Material for sequencing was PBMCs or T cells enriched from blood (not recorded which). CDR3 in DNA: TGTGCCAGCAGTCGACTAGCGGGTTCGAATGAGCAGTTCTTC. Protein product: CASSRLAGSNEQFF.